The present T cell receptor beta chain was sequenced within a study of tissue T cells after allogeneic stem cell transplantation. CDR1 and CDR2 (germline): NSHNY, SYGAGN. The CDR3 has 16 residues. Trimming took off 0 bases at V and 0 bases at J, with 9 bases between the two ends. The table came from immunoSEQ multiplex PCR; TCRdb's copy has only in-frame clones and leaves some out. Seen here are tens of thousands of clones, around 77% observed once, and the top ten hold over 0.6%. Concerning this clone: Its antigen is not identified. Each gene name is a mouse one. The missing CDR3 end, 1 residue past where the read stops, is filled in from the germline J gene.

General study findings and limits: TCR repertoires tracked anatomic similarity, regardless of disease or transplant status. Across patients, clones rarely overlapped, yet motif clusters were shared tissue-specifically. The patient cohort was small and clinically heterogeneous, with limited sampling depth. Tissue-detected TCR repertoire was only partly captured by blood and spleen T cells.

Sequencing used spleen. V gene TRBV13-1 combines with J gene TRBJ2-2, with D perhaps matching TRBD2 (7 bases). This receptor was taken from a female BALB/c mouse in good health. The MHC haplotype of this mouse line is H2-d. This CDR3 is CASSDVGGANTGQLYF. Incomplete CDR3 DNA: TGTGCCAGCAGTGATGTGGGGGGCGCAAACACCGGGCAGCTCTAC.